This entry lists 5 T cell receptor beta chains sequenced from one sample in a study of cytomegalovirus exposure and HLA in healthy donors. The primer mix had 60 Vbeta and 13 Jbeta primers. Assay used: immunoSEQ multiplex PCR; TCRdb lists only in-frame clones, some missing. Among about 160,000 clones listed, over 80% were seen once. Sequences were obtained from PBMCs. These receptors originate from a boy younger than 10 in good health and CMV-seronegative.

The chain employs TRBV29-1 and TRBJ1-5; 8 nucleotides align to TRBD1. Germline V lookup: CDR1 SQVTM, CDR2 ANQGSEA. J gave up 2 bases and V 6 bases, and 6 bases lay outside the gene matches. The CDR3 consists of 14 residues. The CDR3 protein is CSVVQGAGNQPQHF. The CDR3 DNA reads as TGCAGCGTCGTTCAGGGGGCAGGCAATCAGCCCCAGCATTTT.

The V and J genes are TRBV4-1 and TRBJ1-4; 7 nucleotides match TRBD1. CDR1 MGHRA and CDR2 YSYEKL come from the germline V gene. J was trimmed by 5 bases and V by 0 bases; bases with no gene match: 12. CDR3 length equals 18 residues. For the CDR3, the DNA is TGCGCCAGCAGCCAAGAGGGGACTGGCGGGACAGAGAATGAAAAACTGTTTTTT. Encoded protein: CASSQEGTGGTENEKLFF.

The V gene is TRBV19, the J gene TRBJ1-6; TRBD1 matches at 7 bases. Trimming removed 6 bases from V and 7 bases from J; junction bases left unmatched: 3. The germline V gene encodes CDR1 LNHDA and CDR2 SQIVND (reference sequence). The CDR3 totals 13 residues. The CDR3 nucleotides read TGTGCCAGTAGGCGACAGGGCAATTCACCCCTCCACTTT. Translated: CASRRQGNSPLHF.

This clone was found once. The chain uses TRBV27 and TRBJ2-7; TRBD1 aligns across 7 bases. The J segment lost 5 bases and the V segment lost 6 bases, leaving 16 bases of the junction unmatched. Looked up from germline, CDR1 is MNHEY and CDR2 is SMNVEV (reference sequence). The length of the CDR3 is 16 residues. CDR3 residues: CASSKGGLALGHEQYF. Here the CDR3 DNA reads TGTGCCAGCAGCAAAGGGGGCCTAGCCTTGGGGCACGAGCAGTACTTC.

The rearrangement uses TRBV4-3 and TRBJ2-7; perhaps TRBD2 as D (5 bases). The CDR3 has 15 amino acids. The V gene's germline CDR1 is LGHNA and CDR2 YSLEER. The ends were cut back, 1 base at V and 5 bases at J, with 15 bases in the middle. The chain's CDR3 is CASSQGRAGYHEQYF. The CDR3 DNA is TGCGCCAGCAGCCAAGGGCGCGCGGGCTACCACGAGCAGTACTTC.